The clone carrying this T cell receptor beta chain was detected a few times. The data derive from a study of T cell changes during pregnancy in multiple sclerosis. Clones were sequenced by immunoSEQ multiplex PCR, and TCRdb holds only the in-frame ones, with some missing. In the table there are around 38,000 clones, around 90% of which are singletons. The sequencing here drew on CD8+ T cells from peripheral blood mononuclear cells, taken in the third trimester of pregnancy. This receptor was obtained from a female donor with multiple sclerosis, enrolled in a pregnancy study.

CDR3 bases: TGCAGCGCCAGGAAGAACACTGAAGCTTTCTTT. It specifies CSARKNTEAFF. The rearrangement joins TRBV29-1 to TRBJ1-1, with D hard to call. CDR1 and CDR2 (germline): SQVTM, ANQGSEA. The CDR3 sequence is 11 residues long. V was shortened by 7 bases and J by 1 base, with 7 bases between the two germline ends.